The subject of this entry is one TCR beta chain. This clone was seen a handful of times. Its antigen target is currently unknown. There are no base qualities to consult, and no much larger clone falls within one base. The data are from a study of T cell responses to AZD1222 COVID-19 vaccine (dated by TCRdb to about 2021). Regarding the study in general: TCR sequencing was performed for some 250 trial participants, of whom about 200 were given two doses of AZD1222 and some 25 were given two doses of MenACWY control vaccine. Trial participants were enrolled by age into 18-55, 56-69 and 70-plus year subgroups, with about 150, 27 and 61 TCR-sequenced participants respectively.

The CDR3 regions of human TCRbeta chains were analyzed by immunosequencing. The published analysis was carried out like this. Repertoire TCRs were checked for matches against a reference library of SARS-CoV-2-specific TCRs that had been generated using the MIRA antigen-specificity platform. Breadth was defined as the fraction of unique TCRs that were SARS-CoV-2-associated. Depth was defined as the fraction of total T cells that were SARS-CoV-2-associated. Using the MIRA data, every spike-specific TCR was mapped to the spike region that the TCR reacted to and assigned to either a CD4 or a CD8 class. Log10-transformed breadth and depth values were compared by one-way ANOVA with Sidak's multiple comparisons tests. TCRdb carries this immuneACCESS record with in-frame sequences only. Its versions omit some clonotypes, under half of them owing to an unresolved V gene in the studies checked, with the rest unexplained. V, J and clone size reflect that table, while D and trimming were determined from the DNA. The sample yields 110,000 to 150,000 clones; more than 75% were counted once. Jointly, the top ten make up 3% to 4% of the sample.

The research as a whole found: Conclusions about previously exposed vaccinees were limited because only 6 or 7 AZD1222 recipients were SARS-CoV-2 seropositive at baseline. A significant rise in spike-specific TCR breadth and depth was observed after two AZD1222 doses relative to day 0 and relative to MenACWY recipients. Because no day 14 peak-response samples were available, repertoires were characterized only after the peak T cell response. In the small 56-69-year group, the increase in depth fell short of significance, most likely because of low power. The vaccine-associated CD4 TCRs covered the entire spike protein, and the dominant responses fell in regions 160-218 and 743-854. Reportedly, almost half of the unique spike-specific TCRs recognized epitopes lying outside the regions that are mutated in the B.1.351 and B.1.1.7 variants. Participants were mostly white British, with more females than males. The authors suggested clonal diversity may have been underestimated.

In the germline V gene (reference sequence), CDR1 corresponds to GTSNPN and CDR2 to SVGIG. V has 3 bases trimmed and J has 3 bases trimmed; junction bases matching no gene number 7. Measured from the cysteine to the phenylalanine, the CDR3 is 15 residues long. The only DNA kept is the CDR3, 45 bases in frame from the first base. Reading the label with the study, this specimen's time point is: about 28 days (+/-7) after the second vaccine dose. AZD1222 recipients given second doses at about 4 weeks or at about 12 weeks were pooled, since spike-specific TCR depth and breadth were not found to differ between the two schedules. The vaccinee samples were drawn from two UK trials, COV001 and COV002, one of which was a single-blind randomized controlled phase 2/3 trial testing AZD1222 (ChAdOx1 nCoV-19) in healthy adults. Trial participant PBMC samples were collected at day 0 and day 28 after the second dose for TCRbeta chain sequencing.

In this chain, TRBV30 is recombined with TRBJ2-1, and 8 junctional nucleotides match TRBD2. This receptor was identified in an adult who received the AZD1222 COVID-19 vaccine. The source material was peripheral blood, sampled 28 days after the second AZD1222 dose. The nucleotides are TGTGCCTGGAGCCTCCTAGCGGGCCGCTACAATGAGCAGTTCTTC. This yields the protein CAWSLLAGRYNEQFF.